The entry that follows covers one T cell receptor (beta chain) sequence. Its antigen is not known. V lost 8 bases to trimming and J lost 0 bases, with 10 bases between them. Germline V CDR1 and CDR2: LNHDA, SQIVND (reference sequence). CDR3 length equals 14 residues. The data are from a study of T cells after yellow fever vaccination. Whole-study context: SMART-Seq v4 Ultra Low Input prepared the low-cell-number fractions. Points from the study as a whole: The CD4 compartment and the CD8 compartment contained a small share of clonotypes in common. Contaminants from the bulk population, in the form of abundant clonotypes, could be found in FACS-sorted repertoires.

5'RACE template switching produced TCR cDNA carrying a universal primer site and UMIs. A single record per CDR3 protein comes from TCRdb applying MiXCR to the 5' RACE reads. The sample includes roughly 320,000 distinct CDR3 sequences, roughly 10% of them seen just once. The TCR was taken from a man younger than 35 who received the YFV17D yellow fever vaccine. The chain couples TRBV19 to TRBJ2-2; D is unresolved. The starting material was CD4+ T cells sorted from PBMCs, obtained 45 days after the yellow fever booster vaccination. CDR3 coding DNA: TGTGCCAGTCCCCACGGGTCGAACACCGGGGAGCTGTTTTTT. This codes for CASPHGSNTGELFF.